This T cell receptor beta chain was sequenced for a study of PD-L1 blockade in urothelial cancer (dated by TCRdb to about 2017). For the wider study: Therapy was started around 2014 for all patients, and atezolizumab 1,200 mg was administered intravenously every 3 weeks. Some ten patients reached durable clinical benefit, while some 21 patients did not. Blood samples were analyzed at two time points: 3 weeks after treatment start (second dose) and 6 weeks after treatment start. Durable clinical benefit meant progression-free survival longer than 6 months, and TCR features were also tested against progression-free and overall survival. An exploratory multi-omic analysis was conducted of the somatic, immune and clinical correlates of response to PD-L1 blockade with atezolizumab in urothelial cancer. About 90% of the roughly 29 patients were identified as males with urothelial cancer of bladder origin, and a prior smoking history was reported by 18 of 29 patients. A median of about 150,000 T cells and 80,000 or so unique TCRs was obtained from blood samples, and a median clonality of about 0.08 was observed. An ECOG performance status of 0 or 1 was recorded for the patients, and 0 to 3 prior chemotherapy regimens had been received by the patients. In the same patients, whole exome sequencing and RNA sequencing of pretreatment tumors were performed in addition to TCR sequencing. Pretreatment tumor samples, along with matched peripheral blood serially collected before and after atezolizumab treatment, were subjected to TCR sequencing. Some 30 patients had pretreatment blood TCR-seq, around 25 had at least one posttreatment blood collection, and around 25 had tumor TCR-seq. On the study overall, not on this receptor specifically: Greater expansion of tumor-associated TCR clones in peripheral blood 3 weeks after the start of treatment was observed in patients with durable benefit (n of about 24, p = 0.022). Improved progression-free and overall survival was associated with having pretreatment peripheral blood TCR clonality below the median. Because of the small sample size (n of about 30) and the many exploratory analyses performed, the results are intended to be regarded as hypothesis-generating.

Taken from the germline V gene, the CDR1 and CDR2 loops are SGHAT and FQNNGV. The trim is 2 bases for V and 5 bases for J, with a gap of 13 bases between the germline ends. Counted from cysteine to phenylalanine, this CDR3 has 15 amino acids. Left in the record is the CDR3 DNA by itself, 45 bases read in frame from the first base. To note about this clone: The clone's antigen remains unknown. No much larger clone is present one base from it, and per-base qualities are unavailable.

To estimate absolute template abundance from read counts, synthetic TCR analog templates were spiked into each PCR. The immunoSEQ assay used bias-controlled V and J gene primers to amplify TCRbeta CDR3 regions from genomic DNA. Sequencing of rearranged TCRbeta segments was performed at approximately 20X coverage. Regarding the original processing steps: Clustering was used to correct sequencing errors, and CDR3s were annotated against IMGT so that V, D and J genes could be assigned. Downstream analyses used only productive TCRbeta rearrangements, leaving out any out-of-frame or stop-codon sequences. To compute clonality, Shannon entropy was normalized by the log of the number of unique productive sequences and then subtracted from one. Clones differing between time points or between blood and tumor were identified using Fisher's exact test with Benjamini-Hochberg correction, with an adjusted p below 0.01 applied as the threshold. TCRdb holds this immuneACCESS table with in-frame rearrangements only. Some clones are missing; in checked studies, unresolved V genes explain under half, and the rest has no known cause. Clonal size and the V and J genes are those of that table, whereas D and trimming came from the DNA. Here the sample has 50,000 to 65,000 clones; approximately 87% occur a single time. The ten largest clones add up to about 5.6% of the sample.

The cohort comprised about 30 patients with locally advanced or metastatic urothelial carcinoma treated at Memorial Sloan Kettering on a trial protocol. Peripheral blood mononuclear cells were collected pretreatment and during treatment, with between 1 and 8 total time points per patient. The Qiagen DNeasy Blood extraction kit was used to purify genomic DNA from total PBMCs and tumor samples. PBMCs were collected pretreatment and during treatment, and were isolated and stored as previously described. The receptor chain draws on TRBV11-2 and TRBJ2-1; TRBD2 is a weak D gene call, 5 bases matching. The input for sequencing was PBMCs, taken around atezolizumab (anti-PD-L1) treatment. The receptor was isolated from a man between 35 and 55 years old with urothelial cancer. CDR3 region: CASSLMGGLDNEQFF. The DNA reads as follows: TGTGCCAGCAGCTTAATGGGCGGGCTTGACAATGAGCAGTTCTTC.